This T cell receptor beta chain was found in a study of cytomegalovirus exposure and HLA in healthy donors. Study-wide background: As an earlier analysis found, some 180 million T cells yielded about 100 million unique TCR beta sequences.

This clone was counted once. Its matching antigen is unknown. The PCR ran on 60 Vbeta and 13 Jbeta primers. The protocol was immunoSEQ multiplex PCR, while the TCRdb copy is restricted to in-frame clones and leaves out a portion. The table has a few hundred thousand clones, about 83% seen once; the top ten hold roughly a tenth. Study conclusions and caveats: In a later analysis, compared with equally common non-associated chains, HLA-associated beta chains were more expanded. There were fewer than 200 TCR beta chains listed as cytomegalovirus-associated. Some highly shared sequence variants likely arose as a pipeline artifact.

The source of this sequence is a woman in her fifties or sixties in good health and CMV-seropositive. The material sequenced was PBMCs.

The CDR3 protein is CASSTGQGSDTQYF. Here the CDR3 DNA reads TGTGCCAGCAGCACCGGGCAGGGATCAGATACGCAGTATTTT. The V and J genes are TRBV7-3 and TRBJ2-3; D is perhaps TRBD1 (5 bases). CDR1 is SGHTA, CDR2 FQGTGA, per germline. This CDR3 region has 14 residues. Trimming stripped 5 bases from V and 4 bases from J, with 13 bases between.